This T cell receptor (beta chain) was captured by sequencing in a study of T cell repertoires in cytomegalovirus infection (dated by TCRdb to about 2019). With regard to the full study: Recently identified HLA-C-restricted CMV epitopes, whose presentation resists viral immunomodulation, were targeted by peptide stimulations together with well-studied HLA-B-restricted epitopes. Donor HLA type was relevant to the analysis, as public TCR beta signatures indicated carriage of CMV infection together with the matching HLA type. The investigation overall reported the following: In both this cohort and an independent roughly 350-donor cohort, the cumulative frequency of public TCR beta family members distinguished carriers of CMV infection plus the relevant HLA type. The ex vivo response was dominated by HLA-C-restricted CMV-specific TCR beta clonotypes, which also provided the single most frequent clonotype in two of eight donors.

Concerning this clonotype: What this receptor recognizes is not known. Per-base qualities were not stored, and no clone one base away is much larger.

This specimen's treatment or condition label, interpreted: in vitro stimulation with specific CMV peptide epitopes to enrich CMV-specific T cells. The listed sequencing device is Illumina HiSeq 1500. Through fastp at Q25 and MiXCR, TCRdb rebuilt clones from the public reads, retaining in-frame beta chains. Every distinct CDR3 protein forms one entry, paired with its most common genes and DNA. The sample table contains about 220,000 distinct CDR3 sequences; only one count was recorded for about 39% of them. The ten most abundant clones make up 55% to 70% of the sample. This material consisted of CD8+ T cells from cultured PBMCs, taken from culture after CMV antigen stimulation. The sequence was collected from a human donor in good health (CMV status not recorded). Some clones in this sample may be carry-over from other donors' samples.

The DNA is TGTGCCAGCAGTCCTGGACGGAGATGGGAGCAGTACTTC. Translation gives CASSPGRRWEQYF. The chain is assembled from TRBV25-1 and TRBJ2-7, with the D gene not clear enough to name. V is pared back by 5 bases and J by 7 bases, with 15 bases lying between the germline termini. The cysteine opens and the phenylalanine closes a CDR3 of 13 amino acids. Only the CDR3 DNA is retained, 39 bases long and in frame from the first base. From a lookup of the germline V gene, CDR1 and CDR2 are MGHDK and SYGVNS.